This note documents a single T cell receptor beta chain sequence. Its antigen is undetermined. This record belongs to a study of cytomegalovirus exposure and HLA in healthy donors. Study conclusions and caveats: About 150 TCR beta chains were listed as cytomegalovirus-associated.

Measured with immunoSEQ multiplex PCR; TCRdb has only the in-frame clones, and not every one. The profile shows approximately 100,000 clones, about nine tenths of them singletons. Germline V gene data show CDR1 as KGHSH and CDR2 as LQKENI. The J segment lost 4 bases and the V segment lost 3 bases, leaving 0 bases of the junction unmatched. CDR3 size: 13 residues. This chain connects TRBV18 to TRBJ2-3, with 8 bases matching TRBD2. The TCR was taken from a woman aged 18-30 years in good health and CMV-seronegative. Sequencing was done on a sample of PBMCs. CDR3 DNA: TGTGCCAGCTCACCCGGGAGGGCAGATACGCAGTATTTT. It encodes CASSPGRADTQYF.